This T cell receptor (beta chain) was identified during a study of technical replicates of blood from several donors. Sequencing was performed with immunoSEQ multiplex PCR; in TCRdb, only in-frame clones are kept and a portion is missing. The sample lists 81,000 or so clones; around 96% were seen once. With 4 bases removed from V and 3 bases from J, the gap between germline ends came to 17 bases. Germline CDR1 is SGHNT and CDR2 is YYREEE (reference sequence). The CDR3 extends over 15 amino acids. Sequences were obtained from T cells isolated from PBMCs. The chain uses TRBV5-4 and TRBJ2-7; perhaps TRBD1 as D (7 bases). This clonotype was obtained from a human donor in good health. The CDR3 here is CASSLGQGGIYEQYF. CDR3 nucleotide sequence: TGTGCCAGCAGCCTCGGGCAGGGGGGCATCTACGAGCAGTACTTC.